The entry that follows covers one TCR beta chain sequence. Its antigen is not identified. Between the trimmed V and J ends, which lost 1 base and 4 bases, there was a span of 11 bases. The CDR3 covers 15 residues. Germline V lookup: CDR1 SGHVS, CDR2 FNYEAQ. The sample comes from a study of CD8+ T cells in alopecia areata. Study at large: Each day, treated patients took oral tofacitinib twice, at 5 to 10 mg per dose.

Samples from alopecia areata patients were lesional scalp punch biopsies and peripheral blood. Sequencing relied on a cDNA template that was reverse transcribed from extracted RNA. Clones were sequenced by immunoSEQ multiplex PCR, and TCRdb holds only the in-frame ones, with some missing. The table records around 5,400 clones, about 60% of them present only once. Broader study findings: Scalp specimens additionally yield sequences from normal skin's resident alphabeta T cells. Affected scalp, especially in alopecia totalis/universalis, had a higher clonality than normal scalp did. TCR sharing across patients was less clear than in mice, possibly HLA-related.

The sequence was collected from a human donor with alopecia areata. The chain combines TRBV7-6 with TRBJ2-1; no clear D gene. The sample was skin. CDR3 protein: CASSLGPNFYNEQFF. The CDR3 DNA is TGTGCCAGCAGCTTAGGACCGAACTTTTACAATGAGCAGTTCTTC.